Given below is one T cell receptor beta chain in context. The data stem from a study of T cell changes during pregnancy in multiple sclerosis. Data came from immunoSEQ multiplex PCR; TCRdb stores just in-frame clones and leaves some out. The data show about 100,000 clones, approximately 94% seen once. Trimming took 2 bases from V and 2 from J, leaving 13 bases between them. In germline, CDR1 is MNHEY, CDR2 SMNVEV (reference sequence). The CDR3 extends over 16 amino acids. The receptor comes from a female donor with multiple sclerosis, enrolled in a pregnancy study. The rearrangement links TRBV27 to TRBJ1-5, with D perhaps TRBD1 (5 bases). Specimen: peripheral blood, collected before pregnancy. The CDR3 sequence: CASSLRGNKRNQPQHF. The CDR3 nucleotides are TGTGCCAGCAGTTTAAGGGGAAATAAACGCAATCAGCCCCAGCATTTT.